A single sample is the source of the 5 T cell receptor beta chains below, sequenced in a study of neurological immune-mediated disorders. Time point defined: longitudinal time-point 2. Each CDR3 protein gets one entry after TCRdb re-called the 5' RACE reads with MiXCR. The table records roughly 45,000 distinct CDR3 sequences, under 15% of them present only once. The sample consisted of PBMCs. These receptors were taken from a male donor with HTLV-1-associated myelopathy (HAM/TSP).

This clonotype was counted at least ten times. The chain joins TRBV4-1 to TRBJ1-3; possibly TRBD1 for D (6 bases). The V end was cut by 3 bases, the J end by 3 bases, with 18 bases between. The CDR3 totals 17 residues. The germline CDR1 and CDR2 sequences are MGHRA and YSYEKL. The CDR3 sequence: CASSHLLRGRRGNTIYF. CDR3 DNA: TGCGCCAGCAGCCATCTGCTCAGGGGAAGACGTGGAAACACCATATATTTT.

The sample holds many counts of this clonotype. V and J are TRBV7-2 and TRBJ1-6; weak D call: TRBD1 (5 bases). Germline V gene data show CDR1 as SGHTA and CDR2 as FQGNSA. The CDR3 extends over 17 amino acids. Trimming left V 7 bases short and J 0 bases short, with 16 bases between. CDR3 sequence: CASTRDFSSSYNSPLHF. The DNA of the CDR3 is TGTGCCAGCACCCGGGACTTTAGTAGCTCCTATAATTCACCCCTCCACTTT.

This clonotype has at least ten counts. One end of the junction does not line up with germline, which may come from a read error. This chain links TRBV20-1 with TRBJ2-3; weak D call: TRBD1 (6 bases). CDR1 is DFQATT and CDR2 is SNEGSKA in the germline V gene (reference sequence). The length of the CDR3 is 16 residues. CDR3 in DNA: TGCAGTGCCAGAGGGGGTTGGGGGCATAGCACAGATACGCAGTATTTT. Translation: CSARGGWGHSTDTQYF.

The chain recombines TRBV6-2 or TRBV6-3 with TRBJ2-7; D ambiguous. CDR3 length: 14 residues. Looked up from germline, CDR1 is MNHEY and CDR2 is SVGEGT. The germline V and J ends were trimmed by 0 bases and 2 bases, with 8 bases remaining between them. This CDR3 reads CASSYSAGPYEQYF. CDR3 bases: TGTGCCAGCAGTTACTCGGCCGGGCCCTACGAGCAGTACTTC.

This clonotype was recorded many times. The chain has TRBV5-1 and TRBJ1-2; TRBD1 aligns across 8 bases. The CDR3 is 14 residues long. Germline loops: CDR1 SGHRS, CDR2 YFSETQ. Trimming removed 3 bases from V and 7 bases from J; junction bases left unmatched: 8. CDR3 amino acids: CASSWGTGSSGYTF. The CDR3 DNA follows: TGCGCCAGCAGCTGGGGGACAGGATCGAGTGGCTACACCTTC.